Sequencing of this TCR beta chain was carried out in a study of STAT3 mutations in large granular lymphocyte leukemia. Overall study results and limits: All newly emerging clones after therapy were STAT3 wild type. Every T-LGLL patient had at least one immunodominant TCRbeta clonotype.

Germline CDR1 and CDR2: SEHNR and FQNEAQ (reference sequence). This CDR3 contains 12 residues. Trimming cost V 5 bases and J 6 bases, with 11 bases left between them. This clone was seen once. Its cognate antigen is unknown. Data came from immunoSEQ multiplex PCR; TCRdb stores just in-frame clones and leaves some out. The table records 10,000 to 15,000 clones, 88% of them present only once. This chain links TRBV7-9 with TRBJ2-7, with a weak D call TRBD2 (6 bases). The source of this sequence is a human donor with T large granular lymphocyte leukemia. Some clones in this sample may be carry-over from other donors' samples. Specimen: PBMCs. In nucleotides, the CDR3 is TGTGCCAGCAGCGTAGTGGGAGGCGAGCAGTACGTC. Translated: CASSVVGGEQYV.